One sample yielded the 10 T cell receptor beta chains listed below, sequenced in a study of T cell changes during pregnancy in multiple sclerosis. TCRdb keeps only in-frame clones here, not all; method: immunoSEQ multiplex PCR. Counted here are around 80,000 clones, about 92% occurring once; the ten biggest clones make up roughly 2.5%. Source: peripheral blood, taken before pregnancy. These receptors were collected from a female donor with multiple sclerosis, enrolled in a pregnancy study.

The V and J genes are TRBV7-2 and TRBJ2-5; D may be TRBD2 (6 bases). Trimming removed 4 bases at V and 9 bases at J, with 21 bases between. The germline CDR1 and CDR2 sequences are SGHTA and FQGNSA. This CDR3 has 15 amino acids. The CDR3 nucleotides read TGTGCCAGCAGCTGGGGACTCCAAGCTCGTAAGGCCCAGTACTTC. It specifies CASSWGLQARKAQYF.

The rearrangement uses TRBV6-4 and TRBJ2-3; 8 positions match TRBD2. The CDR3 sequence is 16 residues long. Looked up from germline, CDR1 is MRHNA and CDR2 is SNTAGT. Trimming took 7 bases from V and 2 from J; bases not matched to a gene: 11. Written as DNA, the CDR3 is TGTGCCAGCAAAAGACCTTTAGCGGGACCCACAGATACGCAGTATTTT. Its translation is CASKRPLAGPTDTQYF.

The V and J genes are TRBV10-3 and TRBJ2-7; D is unresolved. V lost 6 bases, J lost 6 bases, and 9 bases lay in between. The CDR3 has 11 amino acids. CDR1 and CDR2 (germline): ENHRY, SYGVKD. DNA for the CDR3: TGTGCCATCAGATTCAACAGCGAGCAGTACTTC. Translation gives CAIRFNSEQYF.

The chain employs TRBV27 and TRBJ2-5; TRBD2 might be the D (6 bases). V was shortened by 2 bases and J by 2 bases, with 12 bases between the two germline ends. The CDR3 loop spans 15 amino acids. Per the germline V gene, CDR1 is MNHEY and CDR2 is SMNVEV (reference sequence). CDR3 region: CASSLMAGKQETQYF. In nucleotides, the CDR3 is TGTGCCAGCAGTTTAATGGCGGGAAAACAAGAGACCCAGTACTTC.

V usage is TRBV19 and J usage is TRBJ1-1; D unresolved. The length of the CDR3 is 12 residues. V was cut by 7 bases and J by 1 base, with 7 bases left in between. CDR1 LNHDA and CDR2 SQIVND come from the germline V gene (reference sequence). The CDR3 DNA reads as TGTGCCAGTAACCGGGGGAACACTGAAGCTTTCTTT. Protein product: CASNRGNTEAFF.

This chain connects TRBV10-3 to TRBJ2-3, with D possibly matching TRBD1 (5 bases). Per the germline V gene, CDR1 is ENHRY and CDR2 is SYGVKD. The CDR3 has 12 amino acids. V lost 6 bases and J 5 bases, leaving 9 bases between the germline ends. The CDR3 DNA sequence: TGTGCCATCAGCCCGACAGAAGATACGCAGTATTTT. Protein product: CAISPTEDTQYF.

The rearrangement links TRBV18 to TRBJ1-1; TRBD1 is a possible D gene (6 bases). The CDR3 has 13 residues. The V and J ends lost 3 bases and 4 bases respectively, with 9 bases between them. Germline loops: CDR1 KGHSH, CDR2 LQKENI. Written as DNA, the CDR3 is TGTGCCAGCTCACCCGCCAGGGGCACTGAAGCTTTCTTT. Amino acid sequence: CASSPARGTEAFF.

This rearrangement joins TRBV29-1 to TRBJ2-7; TRBD1 is a possible D gene (6 bases). CDR1 and CDR2 from the germline V gene are SQVTM and ANQGSEA. V was clipped by 6 bases and J by 4 bases, with 19 bases between them. The CDR3 runs to 14 residues. The CDR3 DNA reads TGCAGCGTACGAGAGGGGGTGGTTGGGTACGAGCAGTACTTC. Its translation is CSVREGVVGYEQYF.

This rearrangement joins TRBV6-1 to TRBJ2-7; 8 bases fit TRBD1. CDR3 length: 14 amino acids. Germline lookup yields CDR1 MNHNS and CDR2 SASEGT. The V gene end was trimmed by 6 bases and the J gene end by 2 bases; junction bases not matched to a gene: 6. CDR3 sequence: CASRQGAVTYEQYF. The DNA for the CDR3 is TGTGCCAGCAGGCAGGGGGCCGTTACCTACGAGCAGTACTTC.

V is TRBV9 and J is TRBJ2-3; tentative D call: TRBD2 (7 bases). V was shortened by 4 bases and J by 3 bases, with 18 bases between the two germline ends. Looked up from germline, CDR1 is SGDLS and CDR2 is YYNGEE. This CDR3 is built from 16 residues. The CDR3 nucleotides read TGTGCCAGCAGCCCTACTAGCGACAGGAGAACAGATACGCAGTATTTT. Amino acids: CASSPTSDRRTDTQYF.